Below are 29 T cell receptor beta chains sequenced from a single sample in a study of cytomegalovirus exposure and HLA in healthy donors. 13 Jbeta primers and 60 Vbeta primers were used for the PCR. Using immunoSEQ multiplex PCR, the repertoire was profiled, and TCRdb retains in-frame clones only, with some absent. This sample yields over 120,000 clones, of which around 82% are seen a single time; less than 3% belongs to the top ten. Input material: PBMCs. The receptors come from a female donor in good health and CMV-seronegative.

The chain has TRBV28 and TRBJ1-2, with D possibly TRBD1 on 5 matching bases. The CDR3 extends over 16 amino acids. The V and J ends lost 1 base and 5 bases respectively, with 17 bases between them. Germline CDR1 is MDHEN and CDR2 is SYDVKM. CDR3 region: CASSLLGGASGYGYTF. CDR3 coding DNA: TGTGCCAGCAGTTTATTAGGAGGGGCATCGGGGTATGGCTACACCTTC.

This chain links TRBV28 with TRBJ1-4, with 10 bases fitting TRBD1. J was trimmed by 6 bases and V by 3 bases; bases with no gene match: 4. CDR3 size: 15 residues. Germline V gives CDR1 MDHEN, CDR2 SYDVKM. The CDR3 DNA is TGTGCCAGCAGTTTTCCCGGGACAGGGGATGAAAAACTGTTTTTT. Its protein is CASSFPGTGDEKLFF.

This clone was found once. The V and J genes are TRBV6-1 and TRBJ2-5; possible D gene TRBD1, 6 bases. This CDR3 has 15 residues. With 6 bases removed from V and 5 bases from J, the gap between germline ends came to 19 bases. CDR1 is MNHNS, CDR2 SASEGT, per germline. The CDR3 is CASSRRWDDRETQYF. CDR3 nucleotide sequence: TGTGCCAGCAGCCGAAGGTGGGACGACAGGGAGACCCAGTACTTC.

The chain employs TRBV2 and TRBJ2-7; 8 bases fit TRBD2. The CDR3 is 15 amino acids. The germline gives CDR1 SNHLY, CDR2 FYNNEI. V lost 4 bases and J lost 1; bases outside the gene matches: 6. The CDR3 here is CASSVERGGSYEQYF. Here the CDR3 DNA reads TGTGCCAGCAGTGTGGAACGGGGGGGATCCTACGAGCAGTACTTC.

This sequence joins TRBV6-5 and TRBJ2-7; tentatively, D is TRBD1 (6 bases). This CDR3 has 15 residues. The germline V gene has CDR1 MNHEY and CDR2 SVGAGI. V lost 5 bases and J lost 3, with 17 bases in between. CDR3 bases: TGTGCCAGCAGTGCACAGGGACGAGGGGTCTACGAGCAGTACTTC. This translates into CASSAQGRGVYEQYF.

The chain's CDR3 is CAWSSGQGDEQYF. DNA for the CDR3: TGTGCCTGGAGCAGCGGACAGGGGGACGAGCAGTACTTC. The J gene is TRBJ2-7, the V gene TRBV30; the match to TRBD1 covers 10 bases. Losses at the gene ends were 3 bases for V and 5 bases for J; bases not matched to a gene: 4. Germline CDR1 reads GTSNPN; CDR2 reads SVGIG (reference sequence). The CDR3 loop spans 13 amino acids. Combining the CDR3 with reference TRBV30 and TRBJ2-7 gives the whole variable domain SQTIHQWPATLVQPVGSPLSLECTVEGTSNPNLYWYRQAAGRGLQLLFYSVGIGQISSEVPQNLSASRPQDRQFILSSKKLLLSDSGFYLCAWSSGQGDEQYFGPGTRLTVT.

As DNA, the CDR3 is TGTGCCAGCAGCCTCGGGACACCCCCCTACGAGCAGTACTTC. Protein sequence: CASSLGTPPYEQYF. The chain combines TRBV7-9 with TRBJ2-7, with D possibly matching TRBD1 (6 bases). Germline CDR1 and CDR2: SEHNR and FQNEAQ (reference sequence). Trimming cost V 5 bases and J 2 bases, with 13 bases left between them. This CDR3 has 14 amino acids.

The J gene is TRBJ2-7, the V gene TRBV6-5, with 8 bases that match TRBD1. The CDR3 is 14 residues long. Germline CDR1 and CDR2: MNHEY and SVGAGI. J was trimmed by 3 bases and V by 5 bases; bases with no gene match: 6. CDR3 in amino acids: CASSTGQGRYEQYF. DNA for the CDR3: TGTGCCAGCAGTACTGGACAGGGACGCTACGAGCAGTACTTC.

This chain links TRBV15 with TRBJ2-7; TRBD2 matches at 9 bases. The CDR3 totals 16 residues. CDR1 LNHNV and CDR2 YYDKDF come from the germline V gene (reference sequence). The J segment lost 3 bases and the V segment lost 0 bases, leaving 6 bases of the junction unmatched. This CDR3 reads CATSRDRGRVDYEQYF. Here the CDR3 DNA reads TGTGCCACCAGCAGAGATCGCGGGAGGGTCGACTACGAGCAGTACTTC.

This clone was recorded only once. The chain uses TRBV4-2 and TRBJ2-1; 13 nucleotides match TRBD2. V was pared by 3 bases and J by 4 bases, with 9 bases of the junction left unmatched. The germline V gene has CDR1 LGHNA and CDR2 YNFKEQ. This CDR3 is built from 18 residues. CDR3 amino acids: CASSQLLGLAGAYNEQFF. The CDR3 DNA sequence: TGTGCCAGCAGCCAGCTTTTAGGACTAGCGGGAGCGTACAATGAGCAGTTCTTC.

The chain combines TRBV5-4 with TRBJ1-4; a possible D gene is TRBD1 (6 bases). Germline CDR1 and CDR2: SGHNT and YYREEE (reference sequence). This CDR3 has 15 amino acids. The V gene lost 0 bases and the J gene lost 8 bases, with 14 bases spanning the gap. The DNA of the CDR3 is TGTGCCAGCAGCTTGGGGGGGCGGAGTGGAGAAAAACTGTTTTTT. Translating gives CASSLGGRSGEKLFF.

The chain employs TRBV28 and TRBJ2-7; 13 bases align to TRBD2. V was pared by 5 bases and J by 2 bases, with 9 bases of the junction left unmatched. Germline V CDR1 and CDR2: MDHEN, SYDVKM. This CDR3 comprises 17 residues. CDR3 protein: CASSKPGLAGPTYEQYF. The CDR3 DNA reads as TGTGCCAGCAGTAAACCGGGACTAGCGGGGCCAACCTACGAGCAGTACTTC.

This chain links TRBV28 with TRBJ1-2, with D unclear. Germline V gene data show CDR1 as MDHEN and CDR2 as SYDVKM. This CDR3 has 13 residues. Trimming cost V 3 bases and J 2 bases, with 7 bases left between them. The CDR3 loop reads CASSLVQNYGYTF. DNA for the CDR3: TGTGCCAGCAGTTTGGTGCAGAACTATGGCTACACCTTC.

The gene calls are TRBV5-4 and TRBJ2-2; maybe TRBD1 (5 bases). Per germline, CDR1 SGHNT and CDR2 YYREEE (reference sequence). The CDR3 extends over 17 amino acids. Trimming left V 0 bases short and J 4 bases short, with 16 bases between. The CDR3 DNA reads TGTGCCAGCAGCTTGGCCTTTAGGGGCTCGAGCACCGGGGAGCTGTTTTTT. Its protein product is CASSLAFRGSSTGELFF. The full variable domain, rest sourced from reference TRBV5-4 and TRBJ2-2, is ETGVTQSPTHLIKTRGQQVTLRCSSQSGHNTVSWYQQALGQGPQFIFQYYREEENGRGNFPPRFSGLQFPNYSSELNVNALELDDSALYLCASSLAFRGSSTGELFFGEGSRLTVL.

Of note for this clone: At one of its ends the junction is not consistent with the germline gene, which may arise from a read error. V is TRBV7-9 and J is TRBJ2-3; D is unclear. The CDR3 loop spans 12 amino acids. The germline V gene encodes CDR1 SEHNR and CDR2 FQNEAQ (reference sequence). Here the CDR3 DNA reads TGTTCCAGCAATTACGGGACAGATACGCAGTATTTT. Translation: CSSNYGTDTQYF. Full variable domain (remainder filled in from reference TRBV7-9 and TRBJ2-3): DTGVSQNPRHKITKRGQNVTFRCDPISEHNRLYWYRQTLGQGPEFLTYFQNEAQLEKSRLLSDRFSAERPKGSFSTLEIQRTEQGDSAMYLCSSNYGTDTQYFGPGTRLTVL.

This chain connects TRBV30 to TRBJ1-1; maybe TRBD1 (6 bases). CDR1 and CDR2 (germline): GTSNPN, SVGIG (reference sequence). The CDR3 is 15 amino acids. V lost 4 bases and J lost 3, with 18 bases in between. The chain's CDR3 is CAWIRGLPSHTEAFF. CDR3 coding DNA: TGTGCCTGGATCAGGGGTCTCCCCTCTCACACTGAAGCTTTCTTT.

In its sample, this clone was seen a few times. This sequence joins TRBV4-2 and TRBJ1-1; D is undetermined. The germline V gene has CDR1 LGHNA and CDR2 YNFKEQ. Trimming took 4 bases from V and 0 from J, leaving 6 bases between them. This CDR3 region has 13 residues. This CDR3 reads CASSLGVNTEAFF. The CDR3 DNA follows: TGTGCCAGCAGCCTCGGGGTGAACACTGAAGCTTTCTTT.

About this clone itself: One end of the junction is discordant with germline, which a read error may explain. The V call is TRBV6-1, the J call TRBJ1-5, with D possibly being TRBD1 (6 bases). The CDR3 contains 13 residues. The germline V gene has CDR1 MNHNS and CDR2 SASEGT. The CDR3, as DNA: TGTGCCAGCATCGCGGGGGGCAATCAGCCCCAGAATTTT. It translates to CASIAGGNQPQNF.

The CDR3 DNA follows: TGTGCCAGCAGCCCCCGGACTAACAATGAGCAGTTCTTC. Protein sequence: CASSPRTNNEQFF. The rearrangement links TRBV7-7 to TRBJ2-1; D perhaps matches TRBD2 (6 bases). V dropped 5 bases and J dropped 5 bases, with 10 bases sitting between them. This CDR3 is 13 amino acids long. CDR1 SSHAT and CDR2 FNYEAQ come from the germline V gene (reference sequence). Full variable domain (rest looked up from reference TRBV7-7 and TRBJ2-1): GAGVSQSPRYKVTKRGQDVTLRCDPISSHATLYWYQQALGQGPEFLTYFNYEAQPDKSGLPSDRFSAERPEGSISTLTIQRTEQRDSAMYRCASSPRTNNEQFFGPGTRLTVL.

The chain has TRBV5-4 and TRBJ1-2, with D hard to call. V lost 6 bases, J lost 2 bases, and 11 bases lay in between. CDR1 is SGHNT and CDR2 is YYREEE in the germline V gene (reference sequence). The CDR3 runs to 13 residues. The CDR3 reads CASTPSLNYGYTF. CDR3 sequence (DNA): TGTGCCAGCACCCCGAGTCTAAACTATGGCTACACCTTC.

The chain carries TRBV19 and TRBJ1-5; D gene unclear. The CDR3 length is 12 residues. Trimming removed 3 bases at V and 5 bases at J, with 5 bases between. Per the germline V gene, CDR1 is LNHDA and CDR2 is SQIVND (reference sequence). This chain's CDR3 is CASSIGDQPQHF. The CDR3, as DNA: TGTGCCAGTAGTATCGGAGATCAGCCCCAGCATTTT.

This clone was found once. The DNA of the CDR3 is TGTGCCAGCAGCCAATTCCGACAGAACACCGGGGAGCTGTTTTTT. This translates into CASSQFRQNTGELFF. This chain joins TRBV7-3 and TRBJ2-2; no clear D. This CDR3 has 15 residues. Between the trimmed V and J ends, which lost 5 bases and 1 base, there was a span of 11 bases. The germline V gene has CDR1 SGHTA and CDR2 FQGTGA.

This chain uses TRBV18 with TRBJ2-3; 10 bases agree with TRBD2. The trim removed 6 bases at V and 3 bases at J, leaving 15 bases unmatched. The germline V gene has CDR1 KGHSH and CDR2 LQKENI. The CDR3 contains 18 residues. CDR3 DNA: TGTGCCAGCTCTCCCGGCCCCTCTAGCGGGAGAAATACAGATACGCAGTATTTT. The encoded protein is CASSPGPSSGRNTDTQYF.

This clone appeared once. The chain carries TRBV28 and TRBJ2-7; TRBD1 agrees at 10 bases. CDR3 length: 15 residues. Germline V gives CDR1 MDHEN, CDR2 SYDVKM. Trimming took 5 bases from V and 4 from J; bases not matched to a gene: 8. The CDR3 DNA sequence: TGTGCCAGCAGTCCGGGGACAGGGGTTCGATACGAGCAGTACTTC. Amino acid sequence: CASSPGTGVRYEQYF.

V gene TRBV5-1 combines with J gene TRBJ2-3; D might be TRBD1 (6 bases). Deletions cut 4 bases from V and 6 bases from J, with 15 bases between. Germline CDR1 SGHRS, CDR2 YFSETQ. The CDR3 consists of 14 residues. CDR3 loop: CASSVRQGIDTQYF. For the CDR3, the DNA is TGCGCCAGCAGCGTACGCCAGGGGATCGATACGCAGTATTTT.

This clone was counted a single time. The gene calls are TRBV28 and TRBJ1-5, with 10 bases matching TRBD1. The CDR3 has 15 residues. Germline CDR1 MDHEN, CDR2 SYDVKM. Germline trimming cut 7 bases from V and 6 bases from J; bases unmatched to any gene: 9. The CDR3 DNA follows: TGTGCCAGCATCCTGGACAGGGGGGCCGGTCAGCCCCAGCATTTT. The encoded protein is CASILDRGAGQPQHF.

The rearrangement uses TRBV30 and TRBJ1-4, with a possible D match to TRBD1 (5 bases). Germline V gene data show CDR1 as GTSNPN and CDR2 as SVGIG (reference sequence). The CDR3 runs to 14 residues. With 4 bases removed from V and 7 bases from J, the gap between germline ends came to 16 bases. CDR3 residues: CAWNTRRRGEKLFF. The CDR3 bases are TGTGCCTGGAACACCCGCAGGAGGGGTGAAAAACTGTTTTTT.

CDR3 sequence: CASSRPGSLEKLFF. The CDR3 region has the DNA TGTGCCAGCAGCCGCCCCGGGAGTCTTGAAAAACTGTTTTTT. The chain carries TRBV14 and TRBJ1-4; D is unclear. V was pared by 4 bases and J by 7 bases, with 13 bases between. The CDR3 sequence is 14 residues long. CDR1 is SGHDN and CDR2 is FVKESK in the germline V gene.

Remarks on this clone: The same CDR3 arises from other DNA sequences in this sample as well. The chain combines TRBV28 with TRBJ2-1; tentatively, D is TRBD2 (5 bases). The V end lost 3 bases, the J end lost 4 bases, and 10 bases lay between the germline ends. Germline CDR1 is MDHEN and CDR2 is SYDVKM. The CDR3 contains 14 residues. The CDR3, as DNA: TGTGCCAGCAGTTTCAGCGGTCGTTACAATGAGCAGTTCTTC. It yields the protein CASSFSGRYNEQFF.